This T cell receptor (beta chain) appears in the sequencing data of a study of monozygotic twins with inflammatory bowel disease. cDNA encoding TCRalpha and TCRbeta underwent two nested PCRs of around 15 and 10 cycles, each of which was followed by bead purification. TCRdb reprocessed the 5' RACE reads, keeping one entry per CDR3 protein, no DNA. The sample totals some 170,000 distinct CDR3 sequences; its top ten clones hold 7.4%. General study findings and limits: IBD patients displayed reduced TCRbeta diversity (inverse Simpson) when set against healthy co-twins. Twin pairs that were concordant did not differ from discordant pairs in repertoire similarity, possibly from limited power. Cells of different T cell subtypes could not be told apart.

Details on this clonotype: What it recognizes is unknown.

The CDR3 is 14 amino acids. The germline gives CDR1 KGHDR, CDR2 SFDVKD. This chain links TRBV24-1 with TRBJ2-5; with no DNA, the TCRdb D assignment of TRBD2 cannot be verified. Sequencing was carried out using blood. The clonotype comes from a human donor with ulcerative colitis or Crohn's disease, or a healthy co-twin of an affected twin (not recorded which). Here the CDR3 reads CATSVGYSGETQYF.